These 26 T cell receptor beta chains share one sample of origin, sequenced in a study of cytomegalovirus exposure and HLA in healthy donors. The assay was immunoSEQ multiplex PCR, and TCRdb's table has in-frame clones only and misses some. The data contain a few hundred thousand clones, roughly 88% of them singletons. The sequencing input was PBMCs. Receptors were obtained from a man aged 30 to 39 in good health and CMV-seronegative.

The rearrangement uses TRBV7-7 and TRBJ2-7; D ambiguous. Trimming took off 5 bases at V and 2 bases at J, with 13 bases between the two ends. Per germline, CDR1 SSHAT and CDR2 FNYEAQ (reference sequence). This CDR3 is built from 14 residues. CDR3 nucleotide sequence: TGTGCCAGCAGCCCAAGTGGCACACCCTACGAGCAGTACTTC. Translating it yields CASSPSGTPYEQYF.

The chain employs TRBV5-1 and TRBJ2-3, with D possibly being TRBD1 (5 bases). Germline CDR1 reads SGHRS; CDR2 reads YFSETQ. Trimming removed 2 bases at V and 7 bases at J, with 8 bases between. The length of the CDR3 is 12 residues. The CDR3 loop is CASSFQGNTQYF. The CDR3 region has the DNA TGCGCCAGCAGCTTCCAGGGAAATACGCAGTATTTT. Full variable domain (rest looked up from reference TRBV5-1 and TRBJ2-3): KAGVTQTPRYLIKTRGQQVTLSCSPISGHRSVSWYQQTPGQGLQFLFEYFSETQRNKGNFPGRFSGRQFSNSRSEMNVSTLELGDSALYLCASSFQGNTQYFGPGTRLTVL.

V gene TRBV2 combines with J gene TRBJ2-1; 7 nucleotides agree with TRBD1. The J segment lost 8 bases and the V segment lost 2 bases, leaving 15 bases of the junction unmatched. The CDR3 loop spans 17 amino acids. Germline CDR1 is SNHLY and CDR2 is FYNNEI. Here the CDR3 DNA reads TGTGCCAGCAGTGAACGTGGGGTCAGGGGGAGTCTGGATGAGCAGTTCTTC. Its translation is CASSERGVRGSLDEQFF.

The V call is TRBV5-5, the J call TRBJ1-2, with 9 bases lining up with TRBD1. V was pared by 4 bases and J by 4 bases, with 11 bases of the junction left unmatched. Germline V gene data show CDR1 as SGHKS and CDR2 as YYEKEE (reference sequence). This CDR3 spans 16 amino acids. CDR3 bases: TGTGCCAGCAGCGGCTCTGTGGACAGGGGAGTCTATGGCTACACCTTC. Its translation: CASSGSVDRGVYGYTF.

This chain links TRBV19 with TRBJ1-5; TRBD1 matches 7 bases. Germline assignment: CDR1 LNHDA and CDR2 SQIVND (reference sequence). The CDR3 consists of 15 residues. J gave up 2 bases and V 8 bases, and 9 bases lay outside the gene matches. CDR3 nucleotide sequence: TGTGCCAGTGGACAGGTTCATGGGGGCAATCAGCCCCAGCATTTT. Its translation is CASGQVHGGNQPQHF.

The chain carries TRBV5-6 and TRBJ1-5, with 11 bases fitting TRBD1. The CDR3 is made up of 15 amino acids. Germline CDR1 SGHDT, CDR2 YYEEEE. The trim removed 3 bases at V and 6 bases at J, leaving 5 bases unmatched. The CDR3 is CASSSRDRGGQPQHF. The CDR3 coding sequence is TGTGCCAGCAGCTCCCGGGACAGGGGGGGTCAGCCCCAGCATTTT.

CDR3 nucleotides: TGTGCCAGCAGCGGAGACAGCTCTGAAGCTTTCTTT. Its translation: CASSGDSSEAFF. The chain recombines TRBV7-8 with TRBJ1-1, with a weak D call TRBD1 (5 bases). The V end was cut by 5 bases, the J end by 6 bases, with 10 bases between. CDR1 is SGHVS and CDR2 is FQNEAQ in the germline V gene. The CDR3 has 12 residues.

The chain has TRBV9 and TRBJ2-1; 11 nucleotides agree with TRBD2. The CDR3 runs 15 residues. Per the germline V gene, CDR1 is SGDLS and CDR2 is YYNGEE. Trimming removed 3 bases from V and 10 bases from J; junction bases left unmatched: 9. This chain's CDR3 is CASSGSSGGPVEQFF. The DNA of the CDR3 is TGTGCCAGCAGCGGCTCTAGCGGGGGGCCGGTGGAGCAGTTCTTC.

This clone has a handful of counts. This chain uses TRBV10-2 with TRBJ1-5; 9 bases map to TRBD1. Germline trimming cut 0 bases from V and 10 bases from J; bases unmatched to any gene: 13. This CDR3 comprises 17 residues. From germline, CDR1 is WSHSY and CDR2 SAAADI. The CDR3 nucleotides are TGCGCCAGCAGTGAGTCGAAGGGGACAGGGTGGGTATTACCCCAGCATTTT. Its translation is CASSESKGTGWVLPQHF.

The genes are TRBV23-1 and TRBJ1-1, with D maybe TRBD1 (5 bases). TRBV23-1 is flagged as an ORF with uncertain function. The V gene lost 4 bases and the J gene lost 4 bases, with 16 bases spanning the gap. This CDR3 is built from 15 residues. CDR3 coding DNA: TGCGCCAGCAGTCCGAACGGGGGAAAATTCACTGAAGCTTTCTTT. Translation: CASSPNGGKFTEAFF.

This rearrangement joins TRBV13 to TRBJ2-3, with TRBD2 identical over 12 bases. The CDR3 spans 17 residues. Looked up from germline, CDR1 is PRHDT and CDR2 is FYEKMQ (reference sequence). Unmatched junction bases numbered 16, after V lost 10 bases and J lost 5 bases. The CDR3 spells CATEPKVLAGGIDTQYF. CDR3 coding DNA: TGTGCCACCGAGCCAAAGGTACTAGCGGGGGGCATAGATACGCAGTATTTT.

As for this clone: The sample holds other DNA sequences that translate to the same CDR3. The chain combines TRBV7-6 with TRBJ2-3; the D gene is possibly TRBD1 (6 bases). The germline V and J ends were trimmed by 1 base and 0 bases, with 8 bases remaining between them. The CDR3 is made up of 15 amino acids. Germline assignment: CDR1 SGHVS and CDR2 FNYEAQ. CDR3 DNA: TGTGCCAGCAGCTTAGAAGGGGGTAGCACAGATACGCAGTATTTT. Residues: CASSLEGGSTDTQYF. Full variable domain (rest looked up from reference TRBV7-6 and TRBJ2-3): GAGVSQSPRYKVTKRGQDVALRCDPISGHVSLYWYRQALGQGPEFLTYFNYEAQQDKSGLPNDRFSAERPEGSISTLTIQRTEQRDSAMYRCASSLEGGSTDTQYFGPGTRLTVL.

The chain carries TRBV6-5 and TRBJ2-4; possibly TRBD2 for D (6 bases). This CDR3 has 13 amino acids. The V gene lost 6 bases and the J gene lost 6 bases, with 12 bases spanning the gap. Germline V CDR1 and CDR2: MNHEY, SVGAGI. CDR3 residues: CASSKEGLNIQYF. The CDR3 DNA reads TGTGCCAGCAGCAAGGAGGGCTTAAACATTCAGTACTTC.

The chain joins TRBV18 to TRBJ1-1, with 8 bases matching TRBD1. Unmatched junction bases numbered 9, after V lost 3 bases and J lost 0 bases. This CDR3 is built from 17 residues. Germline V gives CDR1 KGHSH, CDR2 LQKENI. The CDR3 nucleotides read TGTGCCAGCTCACCCTTCAGGGGGCGAGAGATGAACACTGAAGCTTTCTTT. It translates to CASSPFRGREMNTEAFF.

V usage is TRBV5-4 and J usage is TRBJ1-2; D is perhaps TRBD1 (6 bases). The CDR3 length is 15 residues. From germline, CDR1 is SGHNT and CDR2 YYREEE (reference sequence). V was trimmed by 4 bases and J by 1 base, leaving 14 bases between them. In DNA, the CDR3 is TGTGCCAGCAGCATCGGACAGCCCTTTAACTATGGCTACACCTTC. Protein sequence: CASSIGQPFNYGYTF.

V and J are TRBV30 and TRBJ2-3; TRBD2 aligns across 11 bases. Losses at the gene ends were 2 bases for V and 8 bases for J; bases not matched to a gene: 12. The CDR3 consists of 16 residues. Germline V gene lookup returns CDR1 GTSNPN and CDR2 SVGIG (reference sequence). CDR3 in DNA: TGTGCCTGGAGTATAGCGGGGGGGCCGAGATTAGGTACGCAGTATTTT. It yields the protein CAWSIAGGPRLGTQYF. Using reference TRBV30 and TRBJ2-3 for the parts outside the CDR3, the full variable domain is SQTIHQWPATLVQPVGSPLSLECTVEGTSNPNLYWYRQAAGRGLQLLFYSVGIGQISSEVPQNLSASRPQDRQFILSSKKLLLSDSGFYLCAWSIAGGPRLGTQYFGPGTRLTVL.

The CDR3 region is CASSLFVDRKDNSPLHF. Here the CDR3 DNA reads TGTGCCAGCAGTTTATTCGTCGACAGGAAAGATAATTCACCCCTCCACTTT. The rearrangement joins TRBV27 to TRBJ1-6; perhaps TRBD1 as D (6 bases). This CDR3 is 17 amino acids long. Germline lookup yields CDR1 MNHEY and CDR2 SMNVEV (reference sequence). The V and J ends lost 1 base and 5 bases respectively, with 15 bases between them.

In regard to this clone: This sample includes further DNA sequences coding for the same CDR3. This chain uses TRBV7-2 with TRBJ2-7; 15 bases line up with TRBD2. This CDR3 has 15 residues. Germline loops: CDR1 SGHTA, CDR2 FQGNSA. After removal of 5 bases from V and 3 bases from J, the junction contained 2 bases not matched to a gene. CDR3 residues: CASSPGLAGGYEQYF. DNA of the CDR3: TGTGCCAGCAGCCCGGGACTAGCGGGGGGCTACGAGCAGTACTTC.

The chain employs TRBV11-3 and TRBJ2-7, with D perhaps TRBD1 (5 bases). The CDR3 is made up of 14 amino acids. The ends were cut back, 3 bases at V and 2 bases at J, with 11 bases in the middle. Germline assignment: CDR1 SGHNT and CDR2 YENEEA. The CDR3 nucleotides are TGTGCCAGCAGCTTGTCAGGGCCTACCTACGAGCAGTACTTC. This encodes CASSLSGPTYEQYF.

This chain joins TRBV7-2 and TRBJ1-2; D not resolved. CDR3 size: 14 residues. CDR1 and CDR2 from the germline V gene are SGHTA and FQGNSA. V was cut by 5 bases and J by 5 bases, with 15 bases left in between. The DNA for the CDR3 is TGTGCCAGCAGCCCCGGACTTGGCACTTATGGCTACACCTTC. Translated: CASSPGLGTYGYTF.

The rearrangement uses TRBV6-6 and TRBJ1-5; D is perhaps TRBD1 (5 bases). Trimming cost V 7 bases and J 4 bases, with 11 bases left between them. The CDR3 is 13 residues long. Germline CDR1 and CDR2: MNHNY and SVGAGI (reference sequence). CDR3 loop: CASNQQENQPQHF. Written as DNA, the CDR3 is TGTGCCAGCAACCAACAGGAAAATCAGCCCCAGCATTTT.

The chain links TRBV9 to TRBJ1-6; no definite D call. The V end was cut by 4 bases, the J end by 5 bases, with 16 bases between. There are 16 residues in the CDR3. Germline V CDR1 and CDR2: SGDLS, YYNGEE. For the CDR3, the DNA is TGTGCCAGCAGCTCCAGAGGGCCTAACGATAATTCACCCCTCCACTTT. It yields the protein CASSSRGPNDNSPLHF.

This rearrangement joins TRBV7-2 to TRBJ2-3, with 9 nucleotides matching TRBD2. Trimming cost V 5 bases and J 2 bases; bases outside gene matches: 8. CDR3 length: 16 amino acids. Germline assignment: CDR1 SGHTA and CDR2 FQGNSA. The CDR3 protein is CASSPRTSAHTDTQYF. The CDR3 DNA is TGTGCCAGCAGCCCCAGGACTAGCGCGCACACAGATACGCAGTATTTT.

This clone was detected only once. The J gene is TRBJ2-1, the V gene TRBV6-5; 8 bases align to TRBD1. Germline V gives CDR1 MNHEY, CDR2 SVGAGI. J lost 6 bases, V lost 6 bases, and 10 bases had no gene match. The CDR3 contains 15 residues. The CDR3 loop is CASRAGTGGSNEQFF. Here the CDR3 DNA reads TGTGCCAGCAGAGCTGGGACAGGAGGTAGCAATGAGCAGTTCTTC.

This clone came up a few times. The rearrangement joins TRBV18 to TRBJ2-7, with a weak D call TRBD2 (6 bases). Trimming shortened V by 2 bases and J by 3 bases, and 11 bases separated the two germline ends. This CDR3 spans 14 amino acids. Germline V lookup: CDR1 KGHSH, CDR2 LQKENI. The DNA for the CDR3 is TGTGCCAGCTCACCATATCAGGGAGGCTACGAGCAGTACTTC. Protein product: CASSPYQGGYEQYF.

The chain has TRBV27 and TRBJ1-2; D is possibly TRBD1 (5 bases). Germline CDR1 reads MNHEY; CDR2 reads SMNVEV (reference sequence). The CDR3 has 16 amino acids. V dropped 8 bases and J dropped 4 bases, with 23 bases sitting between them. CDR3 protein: CASPRSNRSFSYGYTF. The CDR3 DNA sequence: TGTGCCAGCCCCCGGAGTAACAGGTCCTTTAGCTATGGCTACACCTTC.